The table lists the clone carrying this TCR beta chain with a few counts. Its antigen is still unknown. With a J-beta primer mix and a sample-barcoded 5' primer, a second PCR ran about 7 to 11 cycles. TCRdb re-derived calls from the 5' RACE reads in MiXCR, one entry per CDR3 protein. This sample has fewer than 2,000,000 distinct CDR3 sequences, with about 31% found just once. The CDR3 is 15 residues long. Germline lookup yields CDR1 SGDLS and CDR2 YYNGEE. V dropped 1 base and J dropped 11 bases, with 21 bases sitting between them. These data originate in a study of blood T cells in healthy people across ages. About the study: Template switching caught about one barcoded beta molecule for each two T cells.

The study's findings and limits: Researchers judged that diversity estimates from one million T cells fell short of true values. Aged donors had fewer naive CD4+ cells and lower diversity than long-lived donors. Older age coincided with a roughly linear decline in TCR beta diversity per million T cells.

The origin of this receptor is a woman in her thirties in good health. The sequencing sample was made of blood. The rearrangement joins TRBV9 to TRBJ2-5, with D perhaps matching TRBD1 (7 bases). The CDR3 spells CASSVRGRDGNEQYF. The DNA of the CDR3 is TGTGCCAGCAGCGTAAGGGGGCGGGACGGCAATGAGCAGTACTTC.